This note documents a single T cell receptor (beta chain) sequence. Its antigen specificity is not known. Qualities for individual bases were not recorded, and no much larger clone is one base off. Library creation used the immunoSEQ multiplex PCR assay. For the multiplex PCR, a mixture combining 60 forward primers for TCR Vbeta segments and 13 reverse primers for TCR Jbeta segments was used. A multiplex PCR assay on genomic DNA amplified the CDR3 region of rearranged TCR beta genes. Amplified TCR beta libraries were sequenced as 87-base-pair reads on the Illumina HiSeq System. The paper's processing steps were these. In a later analysis, tens of millions of unique TCR beta chains were counted across the approximately 640 repertoires, and roughly 11 million of these chains were shared by at least two donors. Raw reads were error-corrected and collapsed into unique sequences by a nearest-neighbor algorithm in which closely related sequences were merged to remove PCR and sequencing errors. V, D and J gene segments were assigned by aligning CDR3 sequences to IMGT reference sequences. For a sequence to be retained, a match of at least six nucleotides to both a V gene segment and a J gene segment was required. A rearrangement was called productive if the CDR3 had no stop codons and remained in frame with V and J, and every other rearrangement was called non-productive. Following IMGT convention, CDR3 was defined as the stretch from the second conserved V-encoded cysteine to the conserved J-encoded phenylalanine. Sequences without an unambiguous match to a single V gene segment were excluded from the earlier analysis of several hundred of the donors. An earlier analysis of several hundred of the donors called V segments functional above 56.7% productive rearrangements and segregating when the between-donor standard deviation exceeded 5%. A statistical classification framework was built for diagnosing cytomegalovirus status from the catalog of TCR beta chain sequences. In a later analysis, V and J genes were assigned by comparing TCR nucleotide sequences against IMGT/GENE-DB human TR gene sequences. In a later analysis, CDR3 sequences and most-parsimonious VDJ recombination scenarios were assigned using the TCRdist pipeline. In a later analysis, each TCR beta chain was defined by its CDR3 amino acid sequence together with its V-gene family, and reads without a unique V-gene family were excluded. In a later analysis, around 600 highly shared, low-generation-probability nucleotide sequences were removed to address suspected cross-contamination and a sequencing artifact. A later analysis calculated a clonal expansion index for each public chain from normalized within-repertoire ranks of inferred template counts. Generation probabilities in a later analysis came from a VDJ recombination model fitted to out-of-frame rearrangements, and those results were checked against IGoR. In a later analysis, hypergeometric tests were used to score TCR-TCR, TCR-HLA and TCR-CMV co-occurrence, with a repertoire-size bias correction applied to TCR pairs. False discovery rates were estimated in a later analysis by permuting HLA or CMV assignments 20 times. In a later analysis, co-occurring TCRs were grouped using DBSCAN, and TCRdist sequence similarity was added for clustering within HLA-allele-positive subsets. Co-occurrence clustering excluded repertoires with fewer than 30,000 or more than 120,000 public chains, plus five with anomalous nucleotide sharing. Held by TCRdb, this immuneACCESS table contains in-frame sequences only and omits some clones. Under half of the omission traces to an unresolved V gene where checked; the cause of the rest is unknown. V, J and clone size are taken as reported in that table, and D and trimming were inferred from the DNA itself. In all, the sample holds about 150,000 clones, and roughly 83% of those were seen once. The top ten clones comprise 3.5% of the sample.

This sample was taken from a study of cytomegalovirus exposure and HLA in healthy donors (TCRdb year 2017). Some background on the complete study: According to an earlier analysis of several hundred of the donors, about 180 million T cells yielded 90 million to 140 million unique TCR beta sequences and around 280 Gb of sequence data. Donor age, sex, ethnicity and CMV serostatus were compiled alongside the repertoire data. Because of strong linkage in the cohort, roughly five DR-DQ haplotypes were treated as single units for association and clustering. An earlier analysis of around 640 of the donors used high-throughput TCR beta sequencing to judge whether each TCR beta V gene segment behaved as functional or pseudogenic. High-throughput TCR immunosequencing, statistical association of individual TCRs with disease status, and machine learning were combined to predict cytomegalovirus infection status. An early release covering about 600 HLA-typed donors comprised about 300 gigabases of sequencing data and about 90 million unique TCR sequences. Typing coverage differed by locus: A, B, C, DRB1 and DQB1 were typed in roughly 620-640 donors, DQA1 in approximately 520, DPA1 in some 600, and DPB1 in 400 to 480. In a later analysis, previously published TCR beta repertoires from about 640 donors were re-analyzed and high-resolution HLA genotyping was added so that TCR occurrence patterns could be studied. Both class I and class II loci were covered by HLA typing, at four-digit resolution. Among around 400 genotyped donors of the cohort, an average of roughly 240,000 unique TCR beta nucleotide sequences were sequenced per donor, around 18% of them non-productive. Every repertoire in the discovery cohort had been generated on one and the same sequencing platform. Genome-wide SNP genotypes for about three fifths of the roughly 670 donors were used in a later genetic analysis, which treated that subset as a discovery cohort. The genetic ancestry cluster associated with self-reported Caucasian donors included 70% to 85% of the roughly 400 genotyped donors. The aim of the study was to test whether cataloging public T cell receptors could identify signatures of past pathogen exposure. Rather than drawing on any new phenotypic data, the later analysis identified candidate immune exposures from TCR beta sequences and the way those sequences occurred across donors. Along with the approximately 700-subject first cohort, a separate validation cohort of over 90 different subjects was used. The T cell repertoires of 666 subjects were profiled by immunosequencing and related to cytomegalovirus serostatus. Broader findings and caveats from the paper: Specific HLA alleles were associated with over 15,000 TCR beta sequences at a false discovery rate of 0.05 in a later analysis. The authors suggested that the approach could potentially be extended to other disease states and immunological phenotypes. A later genetic analysis reported fewer N-insertions in productive TCRs among donors in an Asian-associated ancestry cluster than the roughly 720-donor mean. In vitro tests confirmed that three of the cytomegalovirus-associated TCR beta chains recognize cytomegalovirus antigens. The study listed 150 to 200 TCR beta chains as associated with cytomegalovirus. Several of the top co-occurrence clusters appeared to be linked to parvovirus B19, influenza, CMV and Epstein-Barr virus, according to a later analysis. In this cohort, only TCR beta chains were sequenced, and detectable features were limited by the absence of alpha or paired-chain data. Because counts were too low, approximately 15 rarely observed V segments, including chromosome 9 orphons, were excluded from the earlier analysis of around 590 of the donors. A further reported finding was that TCR beta sequences accurately predicted the HLA-A and HLA-B alleles for most subjects in the first cohort. In a later analysis, HLA-associated TCR beta chains were found to be more clonally expanded and to have lower generation probabilities than equally common non-associated chains. In a later analysis, most CMV-associated TCR beta chains were found to appear HLA-restricted, with HLA associations seemingly driven largely by CMV exposure. The presence/absence analyses assumed that sequencing depth was roughly uniform across donors, and that assumption may not be true. A cluster of highly shared sequence variants was judged likely to be a technical artifact of the sequencing pipeline. The 87-base-pair reads could not distinguish some IMGT-functional V segments, including TRBV6-2 and TRBV6-3, so those segments were excluded. For the cohort, immune exposure information was limited to CMV serostatus. Linkage disequilibrium might explain the correlated functional status among segregating V segments, but an unknown experimental factor could not be ruled out. Because HLA typing was unavailable for some donors at each locus, only the typed subset was used in association tests. A later genetic analysis associated a missense DCLRE1C variant with V-gene and J-gene trimming of TCR beta chains, and an independent cohort replicated the association. Strong co-occurrence of HLA alleles, especially DR and DQ, made assigning TCR associations to individual alleles difficult. Broadly in line with IMGT annotations, most TCR beta V segments showed up in productive rearrangements about 87% or about 30% of the time in an earlier analysis of roughly 590 of the donors. Most TCR sequences were seen in very few donors, while some public TCRs were found in many individuals. In a later analysis, TCR association rates were found to vary across HLA loci, with the most associated TCRs seen for DRB1 alleles and the fewest for HLA-C alleles. The classifier was reported to diagnose cytomegalovirus status with high specificity and sensitivity in both the original cohort and the validation cohort.

In total, around 600 healthy bone marrow donors made up the cohort. At the time of sampling, every cohort member was nominally healthy, though immune exposures that went unrecorded were likely present. Of the 650 to 750 cohort members, 250 to 300 had positive CMV serostatus and 350 to 450 had negative CMV serostatus, and CMV serostatus was not recorded for the donor. A peripheral blood sample was provided by each donor, and peripheral blood mononuclear cells were used for TCR beta sequencing. The Qiagen DNeasy Blood Extraction Kit was used to extract genomic DNA from the blood cell samples. Reading the germline V gene (reference sequence) gives CDR1 WNHNN and CDR2 SYGVQD. Compared with germline, V lacks 3 bases and J lacks 8 bases; bases without a gene match: 8. Counted from cysteine to phenylalanine, this CDR3 has 16 amino acids. Solely the CDR3 DNA is kept, with 48 bases framed from the first base.

Sequenced material: PBMCs. The clonotype comes from a human donor in good health. This chain joins TRBV10-1 to TRBJ2-1; 12 bases in the junction line up with TRBD2. The CDR3 reads CASSEPGLAGIDEQFF. The nucleotides read TGCGCCAGCAGTGAACCCGGACTAGCGGGAATCGATGAGCAGTTCTTC.